This T cell receptor beta chain was found in a study of PD-L1 blockade in urothelial cancer. Germline V gene data show CDR1 as SGHTA and CDR2 as FQGTGA. The CDR3 loop spans 15 amino acids. The V and J ends lost 1 base and 1 base respectively, with 10 bases between them. The assay was immunoSEQ multiplex PCR, and TCRdb's table has in-frame clones only and misses some. The sample consists of about 82,000 clones, 90% to 95% of them appearing once. The TCR comes from a man aged 55 to 70 with urothelial cancer. Sequenced here: PBMCs, sampled around atezolizumab (anti-PD-L1) treatment. This chain uses TRBV7-3 with TRBJ1-1; D not certain. The CDR3 loop is CASSLIPGTNTEAFF. DNA for the CDR3: TGTGCCAGCAGCTTAATTCCAGGAACGAACACTGAAGCTTTCTTT.